Below, 5 T cell receptor beta chains from the same sample are listed, as sequenced in a study of Graves' ophthalmopathy and Graves' hyperthyroidism. Scientists amplified the TCR beta CDR3 regions from RNA transcripts. HTBI primers were used in a first-round RT-PCR, which preceded a second-round multiplex PCR. Via MiXCR, TCRdb re-called the multiplex PCR reads, giving one row per CDR3 protein. This sample has about 390,000 distinct CDR3 sequences; roughly 14% occur once, and the top ten carry about 7%. The sequenced sample consisted of peripheral blood. The receptors come from a young woman with stable Graves' hyperthyroidism.

This clonotype was detected many times. CDR3 sequence reads: CSATRTGGRTEAFF. For the CDR3, the DNA is TGCAGTGCTACTAGGACAGGGGGGAGGACTGAAGCTTTCTTT. This chain joins TRBV20-1 and TRBJ1-1; 10 bases are a match to TRBD1. Germline loops: CDR1 DFQATT, CDR2 SNEGSKA (reference sequence). The V gene end was trimmed by 4 bases and the J gene end by 5 bases; junction bases not matched to a gene: 7. The CDR3 runs to 14 residues.

Ten or more counts support this clonotype. This chain connects TRBV28 to TRBJ1-1; D may be TRBD1 (5 bases). This CDR3 contains 11 residues. Germline CDR1 reads MDHEN; CDR2 reads SYDVKM. V shed 8 bases and J shed 13 bases, with 17 bases lying between them. CDR3 nucleotides: TGTGCCAGCGGGGGAGACAGCGTGGGTTTCTTT. Translated: CASGGDSVGFF.

This clonotype was seen a few times. The genes are TRBV11-1 and TRBJ2-5; D assignment may be TRBD1 or TRBD2 (5 bases each). CDR1 and CDR2 from the germline V gene are SGHAT and FQDESV (reference sequence). V lost 4 bases and J lost 0, with 18 bases in between. This CDR3 contains 17 residues. CDR3 region: CASSSPLPGPNQETQYF. DNA of the CDR3: TGTGCCAGCAGCTCACCACTCCCGGGGCCGAACCAAGAGACCCAGTACTTC.

This clonotype was recorded many times. The J gene is TRBJ2-5, the V gene TRBV5-1; 9 positions agree with TRBD2. Per germline, CDR1 SGHRS and CDR2 YFSETQ. Trimming removed 0 bases from V and 1 base from J; junction bases left unmatched: 1. CDR3 size: 15 residues. CDR3 nucleotide sequence: TGCGCCAGCAGCTTGGGACTAGCGGCCCAAGAGACCCAGTACTTC. Protein product: CASSLGLAAQETQYF.

This clonotype was found many times. The chain employs TRBV24-1 and TRBJ2-7; tentatively, D is TRBD1 (5 bases). V lost 4 bases to trimming and J lost 0 bases, with 6 bases between them. Germline loops: CDR1 KGHDR, CDR2 SFDVKD. The CDR3 totals 13 residues. CDR3 bases: TGTGCCACCAGTGAGGGGCCCTCCTACGAGCAGTACTTC. This translates into CATSEGPSYEQYF.